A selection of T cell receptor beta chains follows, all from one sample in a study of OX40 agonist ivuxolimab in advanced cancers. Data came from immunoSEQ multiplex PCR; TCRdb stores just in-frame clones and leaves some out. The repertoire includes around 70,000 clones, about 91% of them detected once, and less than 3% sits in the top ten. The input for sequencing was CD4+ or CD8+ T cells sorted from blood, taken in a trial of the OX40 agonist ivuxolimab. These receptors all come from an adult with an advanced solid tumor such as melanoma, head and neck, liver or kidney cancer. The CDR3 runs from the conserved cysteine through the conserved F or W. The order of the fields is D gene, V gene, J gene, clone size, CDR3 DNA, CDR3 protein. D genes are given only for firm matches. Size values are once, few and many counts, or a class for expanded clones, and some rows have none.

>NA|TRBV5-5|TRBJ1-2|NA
TGTGCCAGCAGCGCAGTGGCAGCTATCTATGGCTACACCTTC
CASSAVAAIYGYTF
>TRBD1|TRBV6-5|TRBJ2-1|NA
TGTGCCAGCAGTCGAAGGACAGGGCGCTACAATGAGCAGTTCTTC
CASSRRTGRYNEQFF
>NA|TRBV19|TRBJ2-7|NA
TGTGCCAGTAGGGGGACCTTCAGCTCCTACGAGCAGTACTTC
CASRGTFSSYEQYF
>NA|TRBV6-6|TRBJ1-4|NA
TGTGCCAGCAGTTACTCGCAGAGGGCTGGGGAAAAACTGTTTTTT
CASSYSQRAGEKLFF
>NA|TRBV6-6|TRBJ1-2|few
TGTGCCAGCAGTGTATCCTCCAATGGCTACACCTTC
CASSVSSNGYTF
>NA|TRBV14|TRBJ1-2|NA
TGTGCCAGCAGCCAAGATGGAGGGGGTTACGGCTACACCTTC
CASSQDGGGYGYTF
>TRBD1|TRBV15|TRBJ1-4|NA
TGTGCCACCAGCGCCCGGACAGGGAGCCGCGAAAAACTGTTTTTT
CATSARTGSREKLFF
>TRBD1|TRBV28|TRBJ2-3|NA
TGTGCCAGCAACCCAATAGGAGTGACAGGGGGGGGAGCCACAGATACGCAGTATTTT
CASNPIGVTGGGATDTQYF
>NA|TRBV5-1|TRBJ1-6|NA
TGCGCCAGCAGCTTGGAAGGTTCACCCCTCCACTTT
CASSLEGSPLHF
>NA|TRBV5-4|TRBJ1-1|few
TGTGCCAGCAGCTTGGAGAGCCGTGAAGCTTTCTTT
CASSLESREAFF
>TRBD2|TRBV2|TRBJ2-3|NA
TGTGCCAGCAGTGAAATATTAGCGGGGGGAACTAGCACAGATACGCAGTATTTT
CASSEILAGGTSTDTQYF
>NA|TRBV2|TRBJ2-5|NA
TGTGCCAGCAGTGATTTTACAGGGCGGGCCTCCCAGTACTTC
CASSDFTGRASQYF
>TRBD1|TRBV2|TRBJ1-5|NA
TGTGCCAGCGTAATCGGGACAGGGAGCAATCAGCCCCAGCATTTT
CASVIGTGSNQPQHF
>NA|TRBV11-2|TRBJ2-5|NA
TGTGCCAGCAGCTTAGACAAAGAGGAGACCCAGTACTTC
CASSLDKEETQYF
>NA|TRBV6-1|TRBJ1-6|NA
TGTGCCAGCAGTGCAGAGTCGTATAATTCACCCCTCCACTTT
CASSAESYNSPLHF
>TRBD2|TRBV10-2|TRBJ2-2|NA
TGCGCCAGCATTCTAGCGGGAGCCACCGGGGAGCTGTTTTTT
CASILAGATGELFF
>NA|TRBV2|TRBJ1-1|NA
TGTGCCAGCAACAAGGGGGACACTGAAGCTTTCTTT
CASNKGDTEAFF
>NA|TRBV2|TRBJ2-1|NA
TGTGCCAGCAGTGAGCGGAGGGTTCTTTACAATGAGCAGTTCTTC
CASSERRVLYNEQFF
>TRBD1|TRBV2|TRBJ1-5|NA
TGTGCCAGCAGTGAATGGGACAGTAATCAGCCCCAGCATTTT
CASSEWDSNQPQHF
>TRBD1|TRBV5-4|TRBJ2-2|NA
TGTGCCAGCAGACGGACAGGGGAGGGGGAGCTGTTTTTT
CASRRTGEGELFF